These T cell receptor beta chains were read from a single sample in a study of blood T cell repertoires in COVID-19. Method: immunoSEQ multiplex PCR; TCRdb's copy keeps in-frame clones and lacks some. The table shows some 240,000 clones, with about 87% occurring only once. Sequencing was done on a sample of peripheral blood. Source of these receptors: a woman in her 70s with COVID-19, enrolled during active disease. Both conserved end residues are part of each CDR3. The D gene is left open where the match is weak. Only some rows state a clone size, as once, few, many or a class for expanded clones.

clone_size,j_call,v_call,d_call,cdr3_nt,cdr3_aa
.,TRBJ1-1,TRBV24-1,.,TGTGCCACCAGTGACCCCGACTCCGAAGCTTTCTTT,CATSDPDSEAFF
.,TRBJ1-6,TRBV5-1,.,TGCGCCAGCATATACATCGCCGATAAGCCCAGCGCAGTAAGTAATTCACCCCTCCACTTT,CASIYIADKPSAVSNSPLHF
.,TRBJ1-5,TRBV28,.,TGTGCCAGCAACGCCCTAGGCGGGCATAGCAATCAGCCCCAGCATTTT,CASNALGGHSNQPQHF
.,TRBJ1-2,TRBV7-8,TRBD1,TGTGCCAGCAGCCTGAGGACAGGGGGCTATGGCTACACCTTC,CASSLRTGGYGYTF
.,TRBJ2-7,TRBV28,TRBD2,TGTGCCAGCAGTTTAGGTGGACTAGCGGCCTCCTACGAGCAGTACTTC,CASSLGGLAASYEQYF
.,TRBJ2-7,TRBV12-5,TRBD1,TGTGCTAGTGGCTACGGGACAGATGGTTCCTACGAGCAGTACTTC,CASGYGTDGSYEQYF
.,TRBJ1-3,TRBV3-1/TRBV3-2,.,TGTGCCAGCAGCCAAGTATTAGGAAACACCATATATTTT,CASSQVLGNTIYF
.,TRBJ1-3,TRBV2,.,TGTGCCAGCAGAAGTAGGACAGAAAGGTACACCATATATTTT,CASRSRTERYTIYF
.,TRBJ1-2,TRBV3-1/TRBV3-2,TRBD1,TGTGCCAGCAGCCAAGAGGACAGGGGGCCAGCGACCTTC,CASSQEDRGPATF
.,TRBJ2-7,TRBV7-2,.,TGTGCCAGCACCTTAGGGGGAGACACCTACGAGCAGTACTTC,CASTLGGDTYEQYF
.,TRBJ2-1,TRBV5-8,TRBD2,TGTGCCAGCAGCTTGGTGCGGGGGGCGGGCAATGAGCAGTTCTTC,CASSLVRGAGNEQFF
.,TRBJ2-3,TRBV6-1,.,TGTGCCAGCAGTGAAGCCTCGGATACGCAGTATTTT,CASSEASDTQYF
.,TRBJ1-1,TRBV3-1/TRBV3-2,.,TGTGCCAGCAGCCGCAGGGGCAGCACTGAAGCTTTCTTT,CASSRRGSTEAFF
.,TRBJ2-2,TRBV30,.,TGTGCCTGGAGTCCGGGGAACACCGGGGAGCTGTTTTTT,CAWSPGNTGELFF
.,TRBJ1-6,TRBV13,.,TGTGCCAGCAGCTTAGAACGCGAGGGTAATTCACCCCTCCACTTT,CASSLEREGNSPLHF
.,TRBJ1-3,TRBV5-3,TRBD1,TGTGCCAGAAGCTCGCCCGATCCGGGACAGGGGGTCTCTGGAAACACCATATATTTT,CARSSPDPGQGVSGNTIYF
.,TRBJ2-3,TRBV9,TRBD2,TGTGCCAGCAGCACCCTAGCGGGAGGGGTAGATACGCAGTATTTT,CASSTLAGGVDTQYF
few,TRBJ1-2,TRBV11-1,.,TGTGCCAGCAGCTTGGGGGCCTATGGCTACACCTTC,CASSLGAYGYTF
.,TRBJ2-3,TRBV6-6,.,TGTGCCAGCAGTCCTGGCAGAACAGATACGCAGTATTTT,CASSPGRTDTQYF
.,TRBJ1-5,TRBV20-1,.,TGCAGTGCTAGTGCGGCCTCGGGGAATCAGCCCCAGCATTTT,CSASAASGNQPQHF
.,TRBJ1-3,TRBV11-2,.,TGTGCCAGCAGCGTACTAGACTCTGGAAACACCATATATTTT,CASSVLDSGNTIYF
.,TRBJ2-1,TRBV28,.,TGTGCCAGCAGTTTATCCTCGGCAGGGATTGATGAGCAGTTCTTC,CASSLSSAGIDEQFF
.,TRBJ2-7,TRBV29-1,.,TGCAGCGTTGACGTAACAGGGTTTGGGGAGCAGTACTTC,CSVDVTGFGEQYF